A single sample is the source of the 13 T cell receptor beta chains below, sequenced in a study of blood T cell repertoires in COVID-19. The assay was immunoSEQ multiplex PCR, and TCRdb's table has in-frame clones only and misses some. The sample shows roughly 130,000 clones, roughly 81% of them seen only once. The sequenced material came from PBMCs or T cells enriched from blood (not recorded which). These receptors all stem from a woman in her forties or fifties with acute COVID-19.

This clone has a count of ten or more. The J gene is TRBJ1-2, the V gene TRBV28; TRBD1 aligns across 7 bases. This CDR3 region has 11 residues. V was clipped by 5 bases and J by 11 bases; unmatched bases: 5. In germline, CDR1 is MDHEN, CDR2 SYDVKM. In DNA form, the CDR3 reads TGTGCCAGCAGTACGGACAGGTCGTACACCTTC. Its translation is CASSTDRSYTF.

This chain connects TRBV3-1 (or the pseudogene TRBV3-2) to TRBJ2-7; 7 bases map to TRBD2. The CDR3 is 13 residues long. The J segment lost 3 bases and the V segment lost 2 bases, leaving 1 base of the junction unmatched. Germline assignment: CDR1 LGHDT and CDR2 YNNKEL (reference sequence). CDR3 sequence (DNA): TGTGCCAGCAGCCAAAGCGGGGTCTACGAGCAGTACTTC. It encodes CASSQSGVYEQYF.

The V gene is TRBV5-4, the J gene TRBJ2-1; 9 nucleotides line up with TRBD1. Germline CDR1 reads SGHNT; CDR2 reads YYREEE (reference sequence). CDR3 size: 13 residues. V was clipped by 6 bases and J by 4 bases; unmatched bases: 2. The DNA of the CDR3 is TGTGCCAGCACCGGGACAGGGTACAATGAGCAGTTCTTC. Amino acids: CASTGTGYNEQFF.

This chain links TRBV7-9 with TRBJ1-4; tentatively, D is TRBD1 (6 bases). CDR3 length: 15 amino acids. Germline CDR1 is SEHNR and CDR2 is FQNEAQ (reference sequence). With 5 bases removed from V and 8 bases from J, the gap between germline ends came to 18 bases. The chain's CDR3 is CASSRDIGLGEKLFF. CDR3 in DNA: TGTGCCAGCAGCCGGGACATCGGGCTAGGGGAAAAACTGTTTTTT.

Only a few counts were recorded for this clone. V is TRBV9 and J is TRBJ2-1; 12 bases are a match to TRBD2. Losses at the gene ends were 5 bases for V and 9 bases for J; bases not matched to a gene: 9. This CDR3 spans 15 amino acids. In germline, CDR1 is SGDLS, CDR2 YYNGEE. DNA of the CDR3: TGTGCCAGCAGGCCGCTAGCGGGAGGGCCGATTGAGCAGTTCTTC. Protein product: CASRPLAGGPIEQFF.

The chain uses TRBV4-1 and TRBJ2-7; 11 bases map to TRBD2. The CDR3 length is 17 residues. Germline V gene sequence: CDR1 MGHRA, CDR2 YSYEKL. The junction had 9 bases not matched to a gene; V was cut back by 0 bases and J by 5 bases. The CDR3 is CASSQEGSTSGVHEQYF. The CDR3 nucleotides are TGCGCCAGCAGCCAAGAGGGGTCGACTAGCGGGGTCCACGAGCAGTACTTC.

This CDR3 reads CASSQEGRLAGPGTDTQYF. The CDR3 DNA sequence: TGTGCCAGCAGCCAAGAGGGGCGGCTAGCGGGACCCGGGACAGATACGCAGTATTTT. The chain couples TRBV3-1 (or the pseudogene TRBV3-2) to TRBJ2-3; 9 bases are shared with TRBD2. The CDR3 runs to 19 residues. CDR1 and CDR2 (germline): LGHDT, YNNKEL (reference sequence). V dropped 0 bases and J dropped 3; count of bases not matched to a gene: 13.

This chain uses TRBV15 with TRBJ2-1, with TRBD2 matching 7 bases. The germline CDR1 and CDR2 sequences are LNHNV and YYDKDF (reference sequence). CDR3 length equals 16 residues. The trim removed 0 bases at V and 1 base at J, leaving 3 bases unmatched. DNA of the CDR3: TGTGCCACCAGCAGAGATCCAGCGGGATCCTACAATGAGCAGTTCTTC. Translating gives CATSRDPAGSYNEQFF.

This clone appeared a few times. The chain uses TRBV15 and TRBJ2-1; 8 bases fit TRBD1. The J segment lost 2 bases and the V segment lost 0 bases, leaving 3 bases of the junction unmatched. This CDR3 has 16 amino acids. CDR1 is LNHNV, CDR2 YYDKDF, per germline (reference sequence). The CDR3: CATSRETGGTYNEQFF. The DNA of the CDR3 is TGTGCCACCAGCAGAGAAACAGGGGGGACCTACAATGAGCAGTTCTTC.

V usage is TRBV6-5 and J usage is TRBJ1-2, with unresolved D. The germline V and J ends were trimmed by 6 bases and 8 bases, with 19 bases remaining between them. Germline V gives CDR1 MNHEY, CDR2 SVGAGI. This CDR3 region has 14 residues. The CDR3 sequence: CASRGSETRKGYTF. CDR3 nucleotides: TGTGCCAGCAGGGGGAGCGAGACAAGGAAAGGCTACACCTTC.

This clone was observed a single time. The chain uses TRBV13 and TRBJ2-3, with 7 bases lining up with TRBD2. Germline CDR1 and CDR2: PRHDT and FYEKMQ (reference sequence). This CDR3 contains 18 residues. With 2 bases clipped from V and 1 base from J, the junction kept 12 bases outside the gene matches. In nucleotides, the CDR3 is TGTGCCAGCAGCTTATTCCGGGGAGGGGTTGGAGGCACAGATACGCAGTATTTT. Its translation: CASSLFRGGVGGTDTQYF.

V and J are TRBV7-3 and TRBJ2-3; D uncertain. V gave up 1 base and J gave up 5 bases, with 10 bases separating them. Germline CDR1 SGHTA, CDR2 FQGTGA. The CDR3 contains 14 residues. The DNA for the CDR3 is TGTGCCAGCAGCTTAAGAGGCCAGCGAGATACGCAGTATTTT. Its protein product is CASSLRGQRDTQYF.

The rearrangement joins TRBV11-2 to TRBJ2-1; TRBD2 aligns across 9 bases. Per germline, CDR1 SGHAT and CDR2 FQNNGV. CDR3 size: 16 residues. The V and J ends lost 2 bases and 7 bases, in that order; junction bases with no gene match: 9. In DNA, the CDR3 is TGTGCCAGCAGCTTATCTAGCGGGATCGGGGGGAATGAGCAGTTCTTC. Protein sequence: CASSLSSGIGGNEQFF.